One and the same sample provided the 25 T cell receptor beta chains below, sequenced in a study of blood T cell repertoires in COVID-19. Generated by immunoSEQ multiplex PCR, the TCRdb table keeps only in-frame clones and is missing some. The sample gives 73,000 or so clones, roughly 85% of which show up once; about 8.1% is in the top ten. Sample: peripheral blood. The receptor set was obtained from a man aged 25-40 years with acute or convalescent COVID-19.

This clone appeared many times. The chain links TRBV23-1 to TRBJ2-1; a weak D match, TRBD1 (6 bases). TRBV23-1 has ORF status, its function being uncertain. The CDR3 has 18 amino acids. V was cut by 6 bases and J by 8 bases, with 29 bases left in between. CDR3 DNA: TGCGCCAGCAGCCTTATTACAATAGACTGGACAGAGGGCGATGAGCAGTTCTTC. Protein sequence: CASSLITIDWTEGDEQFF.

J is TRBJ2-1 and V is TRBV29-1, with 8 bases aligning to TRBD1. CDR3 size: 17 residues. V trimming: 7 bases; J trimming: 5 bases; junction bases outside the gene matches: 19. Germline loops: CDR1 SQVTM, CDR2 ANQGSEA. CDR3: CSARATIGQGLDNEQFF. CDR3 nucleotides: TGCAGCGCTCGAGCTACGATCGGACAGGGCTTAGACAATGAGCAGTTCTTC.

The genes are TRBV5-1 and TRBJ1-1; 7 positions agree with TRBD1. The trim removed 4 bases at V and 8 bases at J, leaving 11 bases unmatched. This CDR3 has 14 residues. Per the germline V gene, CDR1 is SGHRS and CDR2 is YFSETQ. The CDR3 is CASSLGQPGGEAFF. The CDR3 DNA follows: TGCGCCAGCAGCCTGGGACAGCCCGGGGGGGAAGCTTTCTTT. Filled out from reference TRBV5-1 and TRBJ1-1, the complete variable domain reads KAGVTQTPRYLIKTRGQQVTLSCSPISGHRSVSWYQQTPGQGLQFLFEYFSETQRNKGNFPGRFSGRQFSNSRSEMNVSTLELGDSALYLCASSLGQPGGEAFFGQGTRLTVV.

The V and J genes are TRBV3-1 (or the pseudogene TRBV3-2) and TRBJ2-1, with 7 positions matching TRBD2. This CDR3 has 13 amino acids. V shed 4 bases and J 7 bases; nucleotides not matched to a gene: 4. Germline CDR1 LGHDT, CDR2 YNNKEL (reference sequence). The CDR3 region is CASSRQGGNEQFF. The CDR3 DNA sequence: TGTGCCAGCAGCCGCCAGGGAGGGAATGAGCAGTTCTTC.

The rearrangement uses TRBV3-1 (or the pseudogene TRBV3-2) and TRBJ2-3; 8 bases align to TRBD2. V shed 8 bases and J 0 bases; nucleotides not matched to a gene: 4. The CDR3 covers 14 residues. The germline gives CDR1 LGHDT, CDR2 YNNKEL (reference sequence). CDR3 loop: CASRTGGSTDTQYF. CDR3 DNA: TGTGCCAGCCGGACGGGAGGGAGCACAGATACGCAGTATTTT.

The V call is TRBV9, the J call TRBJ2-1; 7 nucleotides line up with TRBD2. J lost 5 bases, V lost 0 bases, and 14 bases had no gene match. Germline values: CDR1 SGDLS, CDR2 YYNGEE. The CDR3 covers 18 residues. The chain's CDR3 is CASSVARWGGLGDNEQFF. The CDR3 DNA is TGTGCCAGCAGCGTAGCCAGGTGGGGGGGACTCGGTGACAATGAGCAGTTCTTC.

The gene calls are TRBV29-1 and TRBJ2-7; 10 nucleotides line up with TRBD2. Germline CDR1 is SQVTM and CDR2 is ANQGSEA. V lost 3 bases, J lost 4 bases, and 6 bases stayed unmatched. The CDR3 sequence is 14 residues long. In nucleotides, the CDR3 is TGCAGCGTTGATGGTAATAGCGGGAGGTACGAGCAGTACTTC. Translating gives CSVDGNSGRYEQYF.

As regards this clone: The sample holds other DNA sequences that translate to the same CDR3. This sequence joins TRBV4-2 and TRBJ2-7, with a tentative D call TRBD2 (5 bases). The CDR3 is 14 amino acids. Trimming pared 1 base from V and 0 bases from J, leaving 7 bases between. Germline V lookup: CDR1 LGHNA, CDR2 YNFKEQ. The DNA for the CDR3 is TGTGCCAGCAGCCAAGGGACTTCCTCCTACGAGCAGTACTTC. Translated, it gives CASSQGTSSYEQYF.

In its sample, this clone was seen once. This chain joins TRBV27 and TRBJ2-5, with TRBD1 matching 10 bases. This CDR3 contains 13 residues. Germline values: CDR1 MNHEY, CDR2 SMNVEV (reference sequence). The trim removed 6 bases at V and 3 bases at J, leaving 1 base unmatched. The CDR3 bases are TGTGCCAGCAGAGGGACAGGGGAAGAGACCCAGTACTTC. As protein: CASRGTGEETQYF.

This clone was seen a few times. The genes are TRBV3-1 (or the pseudogene TRBV3-2) and TRBJ2-5; possible D gene TRBD2, 5 bases. Germline V gives CDR1 LGHDT, CDR2 YNNKEL (reference sequence). V was trimmed by 0 bases and J by 5 bases, leaving 10 bases between them. This CDR3 has 14 residues. For the CDR3, the DNA is TGTGCCAGCAGCCAAGATTACCAGCGGGAGACCCAGTACTTC. It translates to CASSQDYQRETQYF.

The chain employs TRBV20-1 and TRBJ2-7, with D unclear. CDR1 DFQATT and CDR2 SNEGSKA come from the germline V gene (reference sequence). V was cut by 6 bases and J by 4 bases, with 10 bases left in between. The CDR3 covers 11 residues. The CDR3 DNA reads TGCAGTGCCACTCCCGCTTACGAGCAGTACTTC. This encodes CSATPAYEQYF.

The chain links TRBV7-2 to TRBJ2-3, with 12 positions matching TRBD2. J was trimmed by 3 bases and V by 3 bases; bases with no gene match: 4. Germline V CDR1 and CDR2: SGHTA, FQGNSA. This CDR3 region has 16 residues. Here the CDR3 DNA reads TGTGCCAGCAGCTTCCTGCTAGCGGGAGGGACAGATACGCAGTATTTT. It is translated as CASSFLLAGGTDTQYF.

This clone appeared a single time. The chain uses TRBV30 and TRBJ2-7; D might be TRBD1 (5 bases). The CDR3 is 12 amino acids. The germline V and J ends were trimmed by 0 bases and 2 bases, with 5 bases remaining between them. Germline assignment: CDR1 GTSNPN and CDR2 SVGIG (reference sequence). The CDR3 DNA is TGTGCCTGGAGTGTACAGGCCTACGAGCAGTACTTC. Protein: CAWSVQAYEQYF.

This clone was seen just once. The chain has TRBV24-1 and TRBJ1-2; TRBD1 is a possible D gene (6 bases). Trimming removed 3 bases from V and 2 bases from J, with 9 bases in between. This CDR3 has 14 amino acids. The germline CDR1 and CDR2 sequences are KGHDR and SFDVKD. The CDR3 sequence is CATSDPTGNYGYTF. The CDR3 nucleotides are TGTGCCACCAGTGATCCGACAGGAAACTATGGCTACACCTTC.

The chain has TRBV3-1 (or the pseudogene TRBV3-2) and TRBJ2-7, with D possibly TRBD2 on 5 matching bases. The CDR3 has 15 amino acids. Trimming removed 0 bases at V and 4 bases at J, with 13 bases between. Germline V lookup: CDR1 LGHDT, CDR2 YNNKEL (reference sequence). CDR3 sequence (DNA): TGTGCCAGCAGCCAAGATCTAGCACGACCGTACGAGCAGTACTTC. Protein product: CASSQDLARPYEQYF.

This clone was counted only a few times. The genes are TRBV18 and TRBJ1-1; TRBD1 matches 8 bases. The CDR3 spans 13 residues. V was clipped by 4 bases and J by 8 bases; unmatched bases: 6. The germline V gene encodes CDR1 KGHSH and CDR2 LQKENI. CDR3 in DNA: TGTGCCAGCTCACTCGCCAGGGACAGGGAAGCTTTCTTT. Protein: CASSLARDREAFF.

The gene calls are TRBV6-2 or TRBV6-3 and TRBJ1-5; 8 bases align to TRBD1. The CDR3 extends over 18 amino acids. The germline V gene has CDR1 MNHEY and CDR2 SVGEGT. V lost 2 bases, J lost 3 bases, and 12 bases stayed unmatched. The CDR3, as DNA: TGTGCCAGCAGTTACCGTAGATCGGACAGGGTACTCAATCAGCCCCAGCATTTT. Translation: CASSYRRSDRVLNQPQHF.

The chain is built from TRBV28 and TRBJ1-1; 9 bases fit TRBD1. The CDR3 is 15 residues long. The junction had 9 bases not matched to a gene; V was cut back by 6 bases and J by 4 bases. Per the germline V gene, CDR1 is MDHEN and CDR2 is SYDVKM. The CDR3 protein is CASRADRGRATEAFF. The CDR3 DNA sequence: TGTGCCAGCAGGGCGGACAGGGGACGGGCCACTGAAGCTTTCTTT.

About this clone: One junction end does not reproduce the germline sequence, and a read error may be involved. The rearrangement joins TRBV5-6 to TRBJ2-7; 9 bases match TRBD1. Germline-derived CDR1 and CDR2 are SGHDT and YYEEEE. The CDR3 runs 14 residues. This CDR3 is CASRLGQGYYEQYF. The CDR3, as DNA: TGTGCCAGCAGGTTGGGACAGGGCTACTACGAGCAGTACTTC.

This chain joins TRBV28 and TRBJ1-2; D gene unclear. The V gene's germline CDR1 is MDHEN and CDR2 SYDVKM. The V end lost 5 bases, the J end lost 4 bases, and 8 bases lay between the germline ends. The CDR3 contains 12 residues. The CDR3 region has the DNA TGTGCCAGCAGTCTAGCCCTCTATGGCTACACCTTC. Translated, it gives CASSLALYGYTF.

The chain carries TRBV7-9 and TRBJ2-3, with no clear D. The CDR3 is 14 amino acids. The germline V gene has CDR1 SEHNR and CDR2 FQNEAQ (reference sequence). Between the trimmed V and J ends, which lost 2 bases and 2 bases, there was a span of 8 bases. The CDR3 nucleotides are TGTGCCAGCAGCTTATTCCTACCCACAGATACGCAGTATTTT. As protein: CASSLFLPTDTQYF. Supplemented by reference TRBV7-9 and TRBJ2-3, the full variable domain reads DTGVSQNPRHKITKRGQNVTFRCDPISEHNRLYWYRQTLGQGPEFLTYFQNEAQLEKSRLLSDRFSAERPKGSFSTLEIQRTEQGDSAMYLCASSLFLPTDTQYFGPGTRLTVL.

The chain employs TRBV19 and TRBJ2-2; D is perhaps TRBD2 (6 bases). The CDR3 covers 14 residues. The germline gives CDR1 LNHDA, CDR2 SQIVND (reference sequence). The V gene lost 5 bases and the J gene lost 1 base, with 8 bases spanning the gap. The CDR3, as DNA: TGTGCCAGTAGTTACGGGGGGAACACCGGGGAGCTGTTTTTT. This translates into CASSYGGNTGELFF.

V is TRBV2 and J is TRBJ2-6; a weak D match, TRBD1 (5 bases). Trimming pared 5 bases from V and 2 bases from J, leaving 7 bases between. The CDR3 is 14 residues long. Germline V lookup: CDR1 SNHLY, CDR2 FYNNEI. CDR3 in DNA: TGTGCCAGCAGTCGGACACCTGGGGCCAACGTCCTGACTTTC. This gives the protein CASSRTPGANVLTF.

The V call is TRBV10-3, the J call TRBJ2-2, with 10 nucleotides matching TRBD2. V lost 11 bases, J lost 0 bases, and 3 bases stayed unmatched. The germline V gene has CDR1 ENHRY and CDR2 SYGVKD. The CDR3 is 14 amino acids. The CDR3 region is CALGTSANTGELFF. The DNA for the CDR3 is TGTGCCCTCGGGACTAGCGCGAACACCGGGGAGCTGTTTTTT.

The genes are TRBV7-2 and TRBJ1-5, with TRBD1 identical over 9 bases. The CDR3 is 13 amino acids. J gave up 7 bases and V 5 bases, and 3 bases lay outside the gene matches. CDR1 SGHTA and CDR2 FQGNSA come from the germline V gene. As DNA, the CDR3 is TGTGCCAGCAGCGGGACAGGGAGGCAGCCCCAGCATTTT. As protein: CASSGTGRQPQHF.